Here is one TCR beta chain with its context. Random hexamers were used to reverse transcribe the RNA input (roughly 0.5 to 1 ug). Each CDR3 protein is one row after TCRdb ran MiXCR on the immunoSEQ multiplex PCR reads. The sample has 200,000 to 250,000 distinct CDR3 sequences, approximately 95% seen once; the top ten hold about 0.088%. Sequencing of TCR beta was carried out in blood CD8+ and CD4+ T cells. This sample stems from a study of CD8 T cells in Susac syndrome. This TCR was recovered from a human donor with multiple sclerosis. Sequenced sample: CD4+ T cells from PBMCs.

CDR3 region: CASSVTAEAFF. In nucleotides, the CDR3 is TGTGCCAGCAGTGTGACAGCAGAAGCTTTCTTT. The rearrangement joins TRBV28 to TRBJ1-1, with a possible D match to TRBD1 (5 bases). In germline, CDR1 is MDHEN, CDR2 SYDVKM. The CDR3 is made up of 11 amino acids. V lost 5 bases, J lost 8 bases, and 9 bases lay in between.